A selection of T cell receptor beta chains follows, all from one sample in a study of blood T cell repertoires in COVID-19. Assay: immunoSEQ multiplex PCR; the TCRdb copy retains only in-frame clones and omits some. The sample comprises over 110,000 clones, nearly 85% of which are singletons, and approximately 4% rests with the top ten. Sequencing used PBMCs or T cells enriched from blood (not recorded which). The source of these receptors is a man aged 45-60 years in a cohort exposed to, infected with or recovered from COVID-19 (not recorded which). CDR3s include the opening cysteine and the closing phenylalanine or tryptophan. Each record gives: J gene, D gene, clone size, V gene, CDR3 protein, CDR3 DNA. A D gene is named only where the DNA matches it firmly. Some rows have no size entry. The others give once, few or many, or a class for an expanded clone.

TRBJ2-2 NA NA TRBV5-6 CASSLFQGNTGELFF TGTGCCAGCAGCTTGTTCCAGGGGAACACCGGGGAGCTGTTTTTT
TRBJ1-1 NA NA TRBV5-1 CASSFGQRAEAFF TGCGCCAGCAGTTTCGGACAGAGGGCTGAAGCTTTCTTT
TRBJ2-1 NA NA TRBV12-3/TRBV12-4 CASSFLATDEQFF TGTGCCAGCAGTTTCCTAGCGACGGATGAGCAGTTCTTC
TRBJ1-2 TRBD1 NA TRBV27 CASSLAQGVGDGYTF TGTGCCAGCAGTTTGGCCCAGGGGGTGGGAGATGGCTACACCTTC
TRBJ2-7 TRBD1 few TRBV28 CAIERTGTYEQYF TGTGCCATCGAGAGGACAGGGACCTACGAGCAGTACTTC
TRBJ2-1 NA once TRBV10-3 CAISERGSYNEQFF TGTGCCATCAGTGAGCGGGGCTCCTACAATGAGCAGTTCTTC
TRBJ2-2 TRBD2 once TRBV2 CASSSSGSNTGELFF TGTGCCAGCAGTAGTAGCGGGAGTAATACCGGGGAGCTGTTTTTT
TRBJ1-2 NA once TRBV9 CASSTSGQFAGYTF TGTGCCAGCAGCACCTCGGGACAATTTGCCGGCTACACCTTC
TRBJ1-4 NA NA TRBV5-4 CASSTMGGANEKLFF TGTGCCAGCAGCACCATGGGGGGAGCTAATGAAAAACTGTTTTTT
TRBJ2-1 NA NA TRBV13 CASSLRAPGNNEQFF TGTGCCAGCAGCCTCAGAGCACCAGGCAACAATGAGCAGTTCTTC
TRBJ2-7 TRBD1 NA TRBV28 CASSLPGQATTHSYEQYF TGTGCCAGCAGTTTACCTGGACAGGCGACTACCCACTCCTACGAGCAGTACTTC
TRBJ2-5 NA NA TRBV21-1 CASSKAQKGAGETQYF TGTGCCAGCAGCAAAGCGCAGAAGGGGGCGGGGGAGACCCAGTACTTC
TRBJ2-1 NA once TRBV2 CASSERPYMFDEQFF TGTGCCAGCAGTGAACGTCCCTATATGTTTGATGAGCAGTTCTTC
TRBJ1-1 NA NA TRBV7-9 CASSYGQNTEAFF TGTGCCAGCAGCTACGGACAGAACACTGAAGCTTTCTTT
TRBJ1-2 NA once TRBV7-9 CASSLETGAYGYTF TGTGCCAGCAGCTTAGAGACGGGTGCCTATGGCTACACCTTC
TRBJ1-4 NA NA TRBV19 CASSESGGEKLFF TGTGCCAGTAGTGAAAGCGGGGGCGAAAAACTGTTTTTT
TRBJ2-7 TRBD2 NA TRBV18 CASSFGGSEQYF TGTGCCAGCTCATTTGGCGGGAGCGAGCAGTACTTC
TRBJ1-2 NA few TRBV3-1/TRBV3-2 CASSQRRGDGYTF TGTGCCAGCAGCCAGCGGCGGGGAGATGGCTACACCTTC
TRBJ1-1 NA NA TRBV13 CASSPGTAEAFF TGTGCCAGCAGCCCAGGGACTGCTGAAGCTTTCTTT
TRBJ1-2 TRBD1 NA TRBV2 CASGRQGADYGYTF TGTGCCAGCGGGAGACAGGGGGCTGATTATGGCTACACCTTC